These 8 T cell receptor beta chains originate from one sample sequenced in a study of T cell repertoires in cytomegalovirus infection. TCRdb re-derived calls from the reads in MiXCR, one entry per CDR3 protein. The profile shows 740,000 or so distinct CDR3 sequences, about a third of them singletons. The sample comprised PBMCs. Receptor source: a human donor in good health (CMV status not recorded). Some clones in this sample may be carry-over from other donors' samples.

This clonotype has more than one count but fewer than ten. V is TRBV27 and J is TRBJ2-3; 10 bases agree with TRBD1. This CDR3 contains 19 residues. Germline trimming cut 3 bases from V and 1 base from J; bases unmatched to any gene: 13. CDR1 MNHEY and CDR2 SMNVEV come from the germline V gene (reference sequence). The CDR3 DNA sequence: TGTGCCAGCAGTTTGGGAGTCCCGGGACAGGGGATACGCACAGATACGCAGTATTTT. This gives the protein CASSLGVPGQGIRTDTQYF.

J is TRBJ1-3 and V is TRBV20-1; D is ambiguous. CDR3 length: 16 residues. Germline lookup yields CDR1 DFQATT and CDR2 SNEGSKA (reference sequence). Trimming left V 5 bases short and J 0 bases short, with 17 bases between. The CDR3 sequence is CSAFGPGKHSGNTIYF. CDR3 DNA sequence: TGCAGTGCTTTTGGGCCGGGGAAACACTCTGGAAACACCATATATTTT.

The V call is TRBV20-1, the J call TRBJ1-1, with a weak D call TRBD1 (5 bases). The CDR3 sequence is 13 residues long. The germline CDR1 and CDR2 sequences are DFQATT and SNEGSKA (reference sequence). Trimming stripped 7 bases from V and 0 bases from J, with 12 bases between. The CDR3 region is CSGHGGMNTEAFF. In nucleotides, the CDR3 is TGCAGTGGACACGGGGGAATGAACACTGAAGCTTTCTTT.

The chain has TRBV20-1 and TRBJ2-7; unclear D gene. Germline-derived CDR1 and CDR2 are DFQATT and SNEGSKA (reference sequence). The ends were cut back, 1 base at V and 1 base at J, with 11 bases in the middle. The CDR3 runs 14 residues. The CDR3 DNA follows: TGCAGTGCTAGAGCCGCTGGTCAGTCCTACGAGCAGTACTTC. Encoded protein: CSARAAGQSYEQYF.

Points on this clonotype: It is likely a read error, because the conserved phenylalanine at the end of the CDR3 is missing. No DNA is shown, since the ends of the CDR3 on it are uncertain; the CDR3 is the one TCRdb lists. This chain links TRBV11-2 with TRBJ2-1; the table's TRBD2 call for D was not verified on the DNA. Germline V gives CDR1 SGHAT, CDR2 FQNNGV. The CDR3 has 14 residues if both end residues are counted. The CDR3 spells CASSLDYAGGLGFV.

The chain is built from TRBV5-1 and TRBJ2-1, with 10 bases lining up with TRBD1. J lost 8 bases, V lost 4 bases, and 9 bases had no gene match. This CDR3 is built from 15 residues. Looked up from germline, CDR1 is SGHRS and CDR2 is YFSETQ. The CDR3 spells CASSPTGQGRYEQFF. The CDR3 region has the DNA TGCGCCAGCAGCCCAACGGGACAGGGGAGGTATGAGCAGTTCTTC.

This clonotype was observed a few times. The CDR3 protein is CASASRSGTEAYNEQFF. CDR3 nucleotides: TGTGCCAGCGCTTCCCGGTCCGGGACAGAGGCCTACAATGAGCAGTTCTTC. The rearrangement joins TRBV12-3 or TRBV12-4 to TRBJ2-1, with TRBD1 identical over 7 bases. The CDR3 length is 17 residues. V gave up 8 bases and J gave up 2 bases; unmatched junction bases: 15.

A few counts support this clonotype. The chain has TRBV28 and TRBJ2-1; TRBD2 aligns across 7 bases. V was pared by 3 bases and J by 15 bases, with 17 bases of the junction left unmatched. Germline CDR1 and CDR2: MDHEN and SYDVKM. The CDR3 consists of 15 residues. Here the CDR3 reads CASSFGFLGATGGFF. In nucleotides, the CDR3 is TGTGCCAGCAGTTTTGGGTTCCTTGGCGCCACGGGGGGGTTCTTC.